The 16 T cell receptor beta chains below come from one sample, sequenced in a study of OX40 agonist ivuxolimab in advanced cancers. Measured with immunoSEQ multiplex PCR; TCRdb has only the in-frame clones, and not every one. The table has 75,000 to 100,000 clones, approximately 84% seen once. The sample in question was CD4+ or CD8+ T cells sorted from blood, obtained in a trial of the OX40 agonist ivuxolimab. The origin of the receptors is an adult with an advanced solid tumor such as melanoma, head and neck, liver or kidney cancer.

V usage is TRBV7-2 and J usage is TRBJ1-1; weak D call: TRBD1 (6 bases). Germline lookup yields CDR1 SGHTA and CDR2 FQGNSA. The CDR3 runs 15 residues. Trimming took off 7 bases at V and 4 bases at J, with 19 bases between the two ends. CDR3 nucleotide sequence: TGTGCCAGCAAGGGACGGGGGGCTTCGGGCACTGAAGCTTTCTTT. Its translation: CASKGRGASGTEAFF.

The rearrangement joins TRBV14 to TRBJ2-4; D may be TRBD2 (7 bases). Germline V lookup: CDR1 SGHDN, CDR2 FVKESK. V was clipped by 3 bases and J by 1 base, with 13 bases between them. CDR3 length: 16 residues. The CDR3, as DNA: TGTGCCAGCAGCCACCGGGGGGCTACGGCCAAAAACATTCAGTACTTC. This codes for CASSHRGATAKNIQYF.

The V and J genes are TRBV30 and TRBJ1-1; possible D gene TRBD1, 5 bases. Germline assignment: CDR1 GTSNPN and CDR2 SVGIG (reference sequence). V gave up 0 bases and J gave up 0 bases, with 8 bases separating them. The CDR3 sequence is 14 residues long. CDR3 nucleotide sequence: TGTGCCTGGAGTGTACGGGGCGTGAACACTGAAGCTTTCTTT. Translation: CAWSVRGVNTEAFF.

This clone was seen just once. This sequence joins TRBV11-2 and TRBJ2-7; D is unresolved. From germline, CDR1 is SGHAT and CDR2 FQNNGV. This CDR3 spans 15 amino acids. The V gene lost 1 base and the J gene lost 5 bases, with 15 bases spanning the gap. The CDR3 DNA follows: TGTGCCAGCAGCTTAGGGGCCCACAGCCCCGACGAGCAGTACTTC. Translation: CASSLGAHSPDEQYF.

The chain combines TRBV4-3 with TRBJ1-6; D gene unclear. The CDR3 has 17 residues. Between the trimmed V and J ends, which lost 0 bases and 1 base, there was a span of 10 bases. Germline V gene lookup returns CDR1 LGHNA and CDR2 YSLEER. In DNA form, the CDR3 reads TGCGCCAGCAGCCAAGATGAGCCGCGGTCCTATAATTCACCCCTCCACTTT. Amino acids: CASSQDEPRSYNSPLHF.

This clone appeared once. This chain joins TRBV19 and TRBJ1-2, with 9 bases identical to TRBD1. The CDR3 spans 16 residues. The germline V gene encodes CDR1 LNHDA and CDR2 SQIVND (reference sequence). Trimming took 5 bases from V and 7 from J; bases not matched to a gene: 14. This CDR3 reads CASSLRVGQGRSGYTF. CDR3 sequence (DNA): TGTGCCAGTAGTCTCCGCGTGGGACAGGGAAGGAGTGGCTACACCTTC. The whole variable domain, filled in from reference TRBV19 and TRBJ1-2, reads DGGITQSPKYLFRKEGQNVTLSCEQNLNHDAMYWYRQDPGQGLRLIYYSQIVNDFQKGDIAEGYSVSREKKESFPLTVTSAQKNPTAFYLCASSLRVGQGRSGYTFGSGTRLTVV.

This clone was counted a single time. A clone one base away is much larger, so this may be a read error. This chain joins TRBV6-6 and TRBJ2-5, with a possible D match to TRBD1 (6 bases). The CDR3 length is 11 residues. The germline V and J ends were trimmed by 6 bases and 5 bases, with 7 bases remaining between them. Germline-derived CDR1 and CDR2 are MNHNY and SVGAGI (reference sequence). The CDR3 sequence is CASRGAETQYF. The CDR3, as DNA: TGTGCCAGCAGGGGGGCCGAGACCCAGTACTTC.

The chain couples TRBV7-3 to TRBJ2-7; D call uncertain. Germline V gives CDR1 SGHTA, CDR2 FQGTGA. Trimming removed 2 bases at V and 0 bases at J, with 8 bases between. The CDR3 runs 14 residues. The CDR3 DNA is TGTGCCAGCAGCTTATTTCCGGGCTCCTACGAGCAGTACTTC. Its translation is CASSLFPGSYEQYF.

This clone was counted between two and nine times. The chain recombines TRBV5-5 with TRBJ1-3; maybe TRBD1 (6 bases). CDR1 is SGHKS and CDR2 is YYEKEE in the germline V gene (reference sequence). Trimming took 3 bases from V and 0 from J, leaving 13 bases between them. CDR3 length: 16 amino acids. The CDR3 protein is CASSSRGGDSGNTIYF. The CDR3 DNA reads TGTGCCAGCAGCTCCAGAGGGGGGGACTCTGGAAACACCATATATTTT.

The chain combines TRBV15 with TRBJ1-4, with D uncertain. The V gene lost 0 bases and the J gene lost 7 bases, with 9 bases spanning the gap. The germline V gene encodes CDR1 LNHNV and CDR2 YYDKDF (reference sequence). The CDR3 totals 14 residues. CDR3 sequence reads: CATSRDMGAEKLFF. CDR3 DNA: TGTGCCACCAGCAGAGATATGGGTGCTGAAAAACTGTTTTTT.

CDR3 residues: CASSPGRLNNEQFF. Written as DNA, the CDR3 is TGTGCCAGCAGCCCCGGACGGCTCAACAATGAGCAGTTCTTC. This chain links TRBV7-3 with TRBJ2-1; no clear D gene. Per germline, CDR1 SGHTA and CDR2 FQGTGA. Trimming took 5 bases from V and 5 from J, leaving 13 bases between them. The CDR3 covers 14 residues.

The rearrangement joins TRBV5-4 to TRBJ1-2; 8 bases agree with TRBD1. The trim removed 3 bases at V and 4 bases at J, leaving 2 bases unmatched. In germline, CDR1 is SGHNT, CDR2 YYREEE (reference sequence). The CDR3 has 13 amino acids. The CDR3 coding sequence is TGTGCCAGCAGCTCCGACAGGGGCTATGGCTACACCTTC. This gives the protein CASSSDRGYGYTF.

CDR3 DNA: TGTGCCAGCAGCTTGGCCGGGACGGGGACCTACGAGCAGTACTTC. Translation: CASSLAGTGTYEQYF. J is TRBJ2-7 and V is TRBV5-6; TRBD1 or TRBD2 may be the D gene (5 bases each). V was pared by 0 bases and J by 2 bases, with 12 bases between. CDR1 is SGHDT, CDR2 YYEEEE, per germline. The CDR3 has 15 amino acids.

The rearrangement uses TRBV27 and TRBJ2-7, with D hard to call. Trimming took 7 bases from V and 0 from J, leaving 16 bases between them. The CDR3 covers 15 residues. Germline CDR1 is MNHEY and CDR2 is SMNVEV (reference sequence). The CDR3 DNA sequence: TGTGCCAGCACCTCTGTATGGGTTGCCTCCTACGAGCAGTACGTC. Residues: CASTSVWVASYEQYV.

This clone was observed a handful of times. The V call is TRBV5-1, the J call TRBJ1-1; 8 bases map to TRBD1. Germline trimming cut 4 bases from V and 2 bases from J; bases unmatched to any gene: 4. The germline gives CDR1 SGHRS, CDR2 YFSETQ. This CDR3 is built from 14 residues. This chain's CDR3 is CASSHDRGNTEAFF. The CDR3 coding sequence is TGCGCCAGCAGCCACGACAGGGGCAACACTGAAGCTTTCTTT.

V is TRBV7-2 and J is TRBJ2-5, with D possibly matching TRBD2 (6 bases). Germline CDR1 SGHTA, CDR2 FQGNSA. V dropped 5 bases and J dropped 2 bases, with 15 bases sitting between them. The CDR3 loop spans 15 amino acids. This CDR3 reads CASSPGGTPQETQYF. The CDR3 DNA is TGTGCCAGCAGCCCCGGCGGGACTCCTCAAGAGACCCAGTACTTC.